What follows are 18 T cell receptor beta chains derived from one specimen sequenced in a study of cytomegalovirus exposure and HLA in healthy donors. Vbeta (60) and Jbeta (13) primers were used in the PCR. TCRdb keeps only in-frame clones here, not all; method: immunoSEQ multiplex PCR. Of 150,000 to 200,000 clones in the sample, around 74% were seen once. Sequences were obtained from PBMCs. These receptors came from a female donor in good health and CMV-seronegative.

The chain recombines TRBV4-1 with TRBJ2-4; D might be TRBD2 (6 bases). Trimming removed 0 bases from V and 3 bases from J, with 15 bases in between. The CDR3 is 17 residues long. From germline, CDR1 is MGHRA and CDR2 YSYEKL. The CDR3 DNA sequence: TGCGCCAGCAGCCAAGAAGGGACTGCCGTAGTCAAAAACATTCAGTACTTC. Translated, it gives CASSQEGTAVVKNIQYF.

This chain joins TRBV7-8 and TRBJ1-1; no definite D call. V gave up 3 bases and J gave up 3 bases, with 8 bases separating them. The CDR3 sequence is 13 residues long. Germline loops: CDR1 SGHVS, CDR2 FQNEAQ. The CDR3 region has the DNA TGTGCCAGCAGCTTGGCCGGGGACACTGAAGCTTTCTTT. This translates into CASSLAGDTEAFF. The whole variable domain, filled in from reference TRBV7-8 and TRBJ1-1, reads GAGVSQSPRYKVAKRGQDVALRCDPISGHVSLFWYQQALGQGPEFLTYFQNEAQLDKSGLPSDRFFAERPEGSVSTLKIQRTQQEDSAVYLCASSLAGDTEAFFGQGTRLTVV.

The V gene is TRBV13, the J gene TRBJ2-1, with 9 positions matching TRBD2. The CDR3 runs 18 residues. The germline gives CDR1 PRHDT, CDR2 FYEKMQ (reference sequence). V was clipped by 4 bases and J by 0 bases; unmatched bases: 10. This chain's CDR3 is CASSSRTGAGGSYNEQFF. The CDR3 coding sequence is TGTGCCAGCAGCTCCCGTACCGGAGCGGGGGGCTCCTACAATGAGCAGTTCTTC.

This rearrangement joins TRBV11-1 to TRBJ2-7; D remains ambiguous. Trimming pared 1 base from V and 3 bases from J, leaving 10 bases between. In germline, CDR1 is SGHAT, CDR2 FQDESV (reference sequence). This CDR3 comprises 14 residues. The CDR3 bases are TGTGCCAGCAGCTTAGTCGGGTCGGTCTACGAGCAGTACTTC. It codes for CASSLVGSVYEQYF.

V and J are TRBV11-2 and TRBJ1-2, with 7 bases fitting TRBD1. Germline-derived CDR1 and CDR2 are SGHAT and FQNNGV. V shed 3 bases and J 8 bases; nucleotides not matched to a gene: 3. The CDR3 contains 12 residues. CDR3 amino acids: CASSFQGEGYTF. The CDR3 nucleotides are TGTGCCAGCAGCTTCCAGGGGGAGGGCTACACCTTC.

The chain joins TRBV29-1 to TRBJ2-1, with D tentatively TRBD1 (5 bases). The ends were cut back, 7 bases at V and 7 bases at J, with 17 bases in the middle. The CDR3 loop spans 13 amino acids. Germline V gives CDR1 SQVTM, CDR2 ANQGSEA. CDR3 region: CSASDNMLNEQFF. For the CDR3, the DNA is TGCAGCGCCTCGGACAACATGCTGAATGAGCAGTTCTTC.

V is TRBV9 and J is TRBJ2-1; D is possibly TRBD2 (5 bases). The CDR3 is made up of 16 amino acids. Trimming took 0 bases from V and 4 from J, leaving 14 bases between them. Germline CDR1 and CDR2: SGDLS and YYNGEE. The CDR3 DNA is TGTGCCAGCAGCGTAGGAACCTCCCCGGGGTACAATGAGCAGTTCTTC. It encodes CASSVGTSPGYNEQFF.

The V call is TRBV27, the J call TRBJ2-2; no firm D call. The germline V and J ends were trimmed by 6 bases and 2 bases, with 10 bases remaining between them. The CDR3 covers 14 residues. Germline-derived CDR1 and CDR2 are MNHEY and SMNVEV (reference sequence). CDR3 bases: TGTGCCAGCAGCCTCATGAGTAACACCGGGGAGCTGTTTTTT. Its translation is CASSLMSNTGELFF.

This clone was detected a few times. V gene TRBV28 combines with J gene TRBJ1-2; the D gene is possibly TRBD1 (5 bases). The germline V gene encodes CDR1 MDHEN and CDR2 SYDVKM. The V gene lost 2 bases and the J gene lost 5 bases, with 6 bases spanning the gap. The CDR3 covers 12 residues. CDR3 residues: CASSLAGYGYTF. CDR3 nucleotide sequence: TGTGCCAGCAGTTTAGCAGGGTATGGCTACACCTTC.

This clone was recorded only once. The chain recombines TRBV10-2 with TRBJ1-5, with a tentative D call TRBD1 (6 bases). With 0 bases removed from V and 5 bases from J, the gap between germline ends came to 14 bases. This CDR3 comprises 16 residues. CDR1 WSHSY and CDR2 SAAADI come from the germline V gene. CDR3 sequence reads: CASSESLRGVDQPQHF. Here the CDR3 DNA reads TGCGCCAGCAGTGAGTCTCTCAGGGGAGTAGATCAGCCCCAGCATTTT.

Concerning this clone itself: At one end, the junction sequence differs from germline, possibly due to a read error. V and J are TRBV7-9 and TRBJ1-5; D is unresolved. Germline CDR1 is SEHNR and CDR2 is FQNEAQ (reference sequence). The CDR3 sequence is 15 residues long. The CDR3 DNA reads TGTGCCAGCAGCCTAGCGGCGGGTAGCAATCAGCCCCAGCATTTT. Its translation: CASSLAAGSNQPQHF.

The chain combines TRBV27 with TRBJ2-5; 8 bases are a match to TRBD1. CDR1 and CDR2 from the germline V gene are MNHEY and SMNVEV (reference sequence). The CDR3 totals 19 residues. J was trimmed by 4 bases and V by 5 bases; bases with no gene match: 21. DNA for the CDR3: TGTGCCAGCAGTCCCATACCCCCTGGACAGGGAGGTCTTCGAGAGACCCAGTACTTC. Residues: CASSPIPPGQGGLRETQYF.

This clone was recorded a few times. The CDR3 DNA reads TGTGCCAGCAGTCCGCCCTCGGACAGGGTACCTGAAGCTTTCTTT. Translating gives CASSPPSDRVPEAFF. J is TRBJ1-1 and V is TRBV28; 8 bases fit TRBD1. V shed 5 bases, J shed 6 bases, and the junction held 11 bases outside the gene matches. The germline V gene encodes CDR1 MDHEN and CDR2 SYDVKM. The CDR3 is 15 residues long.

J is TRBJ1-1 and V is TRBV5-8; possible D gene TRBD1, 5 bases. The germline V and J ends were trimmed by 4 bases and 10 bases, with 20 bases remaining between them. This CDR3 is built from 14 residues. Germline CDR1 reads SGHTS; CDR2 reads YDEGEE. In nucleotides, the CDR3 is TGTGCCAGCAGCCTCGGGGGGGTTCAAAGCCGAGCTTTCTTT. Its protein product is CASSLGGVQSRAFF.

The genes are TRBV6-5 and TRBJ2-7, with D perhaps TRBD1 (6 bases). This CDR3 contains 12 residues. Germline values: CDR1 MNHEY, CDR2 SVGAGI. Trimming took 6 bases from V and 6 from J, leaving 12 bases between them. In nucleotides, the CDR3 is TGTGCCAGCAGCCCCAGGGGTGGCGAGCAGTACTTC. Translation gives CASSPRGGEQYF.

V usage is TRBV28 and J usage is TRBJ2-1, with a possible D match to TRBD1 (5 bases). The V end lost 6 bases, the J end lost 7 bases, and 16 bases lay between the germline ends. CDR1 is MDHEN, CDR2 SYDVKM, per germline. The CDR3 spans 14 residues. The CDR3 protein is CASSELREVNEQFF. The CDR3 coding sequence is TGTGCCAGCAGCGAGCTCAGGGAAGTGAATGAGCAGTTCTTC.

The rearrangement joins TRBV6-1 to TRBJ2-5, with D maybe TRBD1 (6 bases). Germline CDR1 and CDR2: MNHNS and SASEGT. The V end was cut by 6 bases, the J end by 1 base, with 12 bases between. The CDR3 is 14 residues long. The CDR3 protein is CASREGVGQETQYF. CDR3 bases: TGTGCCAGCAGAGAGGGGGTGGGCCAAGAGACCCAGTACTTC.

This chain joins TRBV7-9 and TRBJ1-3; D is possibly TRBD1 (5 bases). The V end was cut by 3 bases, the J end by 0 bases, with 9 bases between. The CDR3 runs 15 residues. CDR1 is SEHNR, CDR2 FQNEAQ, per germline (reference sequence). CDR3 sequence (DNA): TGTGCCAGCAGCTTCGACAGAGCCTCTGGAAACACCATATATTTT. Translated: CASSFDRASGNTIYF.